This TCR beta chain was profiled in a study of blood T cell repertoires in COVID-19. CDR1 KGHSH and CDR2 LQKENI come from the germline V gene. Trimming shortened V by 3 bases and J by 4 bases, and 12 bases separated the two germline ends. This CDR3 contains 14 residues. Clones were sequenced by immunoSEQ multiplex PCR, and TCRdb holds only the in-frame ones, with some missing. The sample holds 130,000 or so clones; roughly 72% are singletons and the top ten take 10% to 12%. The chain links TRBV18 to TRBJ2-5, with a weak D call TRBD1 (6 bases). The receptor was isolated from a human donor in a cohort sampled during active COVID-19. Specimen: peripheral blood. CDR3 coding DNA: TGTGCCAGCTCACCCGGACAGAATGGAGAGACCCAGTACTTC. This encodes CASSPGQNGETQYF.